The 10 T cell receptor beta chains below were found in one sample sequenced in a study of blood T cell repertoires in COVID-19. The assay was immunoSEQ multiplex PCR, and TCRdb's table has in-frame clones only and misses some. The data contain 100,000 to 150,000 clones, over 70% of them seen just once; the ten biggest clones take up around 5.6%. The specimen sequenced was peripheral blood. Source of these receptors: an elderly man with active or convalescent COVID-19.

V is TRBV6-5 and J is TRBJ2-2; D perhaps matches TRBD1 (5 bases). CDR3 length: 14 residues. V was pared by 0 bases and J by 8 bases, with 10 bases between. Per the germline V gene, CDR1 is MNHEY and CDR2 is SVGAGI. Written as DNA, the CDR3 is TGTGCCAGCAGTTACTCAGGAGACAGTGGGGAGCTGTTTTTT. Its translation is CASSYSGDSGELFF.

The chain has TRBV7-2 and TRBJ2-6, with 11 positions matching TRBD1. CDR3 length equals 18 residues. V lost 6 bases, J lost 1 base, and 8 bases stayed unmatched. The germline CDR1 and CDR2 sequences are SGHTA and FQGNSA. DNA of the CDR3: TGTGCCAGCAGATGGTTGGACAGGGGGCGGTCTGGGGCCAACGTCCTGACTTTC. Amino acid sequence: CASRWLDRGRSGANVLTF.

The genes are TRBV2 and TRBJ2-3; TRBD1 is a possible D gene (6 bases). Germline-derived CDR1 and CDR2 are SNHLY and FYNNEI. The CDR3 spans 13 residues. Trimming took 8 bases from V and 2 from J, leaving 11 bases between them. CDR3 in amino acids: CASYRVYTDTQYF. DNA of the CDR3: TGTGCCAGCTACAGGGTATACACAGATACGCAGTATTTT.

This chain connects TRBV6-2 or TRBV6-3 to TRBJ2-7; TRBD2 is a possible D gene (5 bases). CDR3 length equals 13 residues. CDR1 MNHEY and CDR2 SVGEGT come from the germline V gene. Trimming shortened V by 6 bases and J by 4 bases, and 13 bases separated the two germline ends. The DNA for the CDR3 is TGTGCCAGCAGATACGAATGGGAGTACGAGCAGTACTTC. Translated: CASRYEWEYEQYF.

This sequence joins TRBV12-3 or TRBV12-4 and TRBJ2-7; 8 nucleotides match TRBD1. Trimming cost V 6 bases and J 1 base; bases outside gene matches: 2. The CDR3 is 13 amino acids. The CDR3 is CASRRQGSYEQYF. CDR3 DNA sequence: TGTGCCAGCAGACGACAGGGGTCCTACGAGCAGTACTTC.

The CDR3 region is CASSPVMADTQYF. For the CDR3, the DNA is TGTGCCAGCAGCCCGGTAATGGCAGATACGCAGTATTTT. The rearrangement joins TRBV5-4 to TRBJ2-3; D gene uncertain. The CDR3 sequence is 13 residues long. Germline V gives CDR1 SGHNT, CDR2 YYREEE (reference sequence). V was pared by 4 bases and J by 4 bases, with 10 bases between. Together with reference TRBV5-4 and TRBJ2-3, the CDR3 gives the full variable domain: ETGVTQSPTHLIKTRGQQVTLRCSSQSGHNTVSWYQQALGQGPQFIFQYYREEENGRGNFPPRFSGLQFPNYSSELNVNALELDDSALYLCASSPVMADTQYFGPGTRLTVL.

This clone is a singleton in its sample. This chain joins TRBV24-1 and TRBJ2-5; maybe TRBD2 (5 bases). This CDR3 spans 14 amino acids. V gave up 7 bases and J gave up 3 bases, with 14 bases separating them. CDR1 is KGHDR, CDR2 SFDVKD, per germline. CDR3 DNA sequence: TGTGCCACCAGCACTGTCCGGGAAAAAGAGACCCAGTACTTC. Translating gives CATSTVREKETQYF.

This clone was observed a handful of times. The CDR3 bases are TGTGCCAGCAGCCAGGTCTGGGAGACCCAGTACTTC. Protein product: CASSQVWETQYF. This chain links TRBV2 with TRBJ2-5; D gene uncertain. The CDR3 is 12 amino acids. Trimming left V 6 bases short and J 5 bases short, with 10 bases between. Germline V gives CDR1 SNHLY, CDR2 FYNNEI.

This chain links TRBV7-2 with TRBJ2-3, with D possibly matching TRBD2 (5 bases). Germline loops: CDR1 SGHTA, CDR2 FQGNSA. The CDR3 spans 16 residues. The germline V and J ends were trimmed by 5 bases and 0 bases, with 15 bases remaining between them. CDR3 DNA: TGTGCCAGCAGCGCCGTCGACGGGGAGAGCACAGATACGCAGTATTTT. As protein: CASSAVDGESTDTQYF.

The genes are TRBV9 and TRBJ2-5, with 11 bases that match TRBD2. Germline V lookup: CDR1 SGDLS, CDR2 YYNGEE. This CDR3 spans 16 amino acids. With V trimmed by 4 bases and J by 2 bases, 7 bases remained unmatched. In DNA, the CDR3 is TGTGCCAGCAGCCAAGGACTAGCGGGTGCGCAAGAGACCCAGTACTTC. Its translation is CASSQGLAGAQETQYF.